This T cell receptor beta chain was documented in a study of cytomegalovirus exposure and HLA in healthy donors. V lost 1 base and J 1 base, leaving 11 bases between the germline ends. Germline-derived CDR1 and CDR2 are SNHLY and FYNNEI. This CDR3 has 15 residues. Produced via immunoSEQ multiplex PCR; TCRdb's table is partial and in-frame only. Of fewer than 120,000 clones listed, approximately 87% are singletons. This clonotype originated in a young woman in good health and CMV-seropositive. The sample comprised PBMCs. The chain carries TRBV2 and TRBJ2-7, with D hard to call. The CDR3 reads CASSEGVLRSYEQYF. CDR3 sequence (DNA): TGTGCCAGCAGTGAAGGAGTACTCAGGTCCTACGAGCAGTACTTC. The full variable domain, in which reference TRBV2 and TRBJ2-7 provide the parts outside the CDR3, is EPEVTQTPSHQVTQMGQEVILRCVPISNHLYFYWYRQILGQKVEFLVSFYNNEISEKSEIFDDQFSVERPDGSNFTLKIRSTKLEDSAMYFCASSEGVLRSYEQYFGPGTRLTVT.